This entry is about one TCR beta chain. This specimen belongs to a study of cytomegalovirus exposure and HLA in healthy donors. Amplification used 60 Vbeta primers and 13 Jbeta primers. TCRdb's table, derived via immunoSEQ multiplex PCR, lists solely in-frame clones and lacks some. This sample contains over 100,000 clones. Germline V CDR1 and CDR2: MDHEN, SYDVKM. The CDR3 covers 16 residues. Trimming removed 4 bases at V and 0 bases at J, with 15 bases between. Material for sequencing was PBMCs. This TCR derives from a woman aged 40 to 50 in good health and CMV-seropositive. The V and J genes are TRBV28 and TRBJ2-5; a possible D gene is TRBD2 (6 bases). As DNA, the CDR3 is TGTGCCAGCAGTTATTTTAGCGGATCGTACCAAGAGACCCAGTACTTC. Translated: CASSYFSGSYQETQYF.